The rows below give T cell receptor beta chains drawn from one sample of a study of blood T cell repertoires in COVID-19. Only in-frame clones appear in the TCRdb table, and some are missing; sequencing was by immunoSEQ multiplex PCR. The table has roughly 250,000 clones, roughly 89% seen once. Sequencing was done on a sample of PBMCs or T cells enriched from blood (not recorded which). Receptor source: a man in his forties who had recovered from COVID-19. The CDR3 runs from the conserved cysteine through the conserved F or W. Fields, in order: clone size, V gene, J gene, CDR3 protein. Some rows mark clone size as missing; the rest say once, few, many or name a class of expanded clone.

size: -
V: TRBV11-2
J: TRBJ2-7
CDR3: CASSLWQGPTYEQYF

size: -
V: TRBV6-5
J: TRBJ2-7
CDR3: CASSYSGTSDYEQYF

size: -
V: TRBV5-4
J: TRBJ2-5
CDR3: CASSLDQGGFGETQYF

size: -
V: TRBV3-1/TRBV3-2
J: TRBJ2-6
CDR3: CASSQDNGGHSGANVLTF

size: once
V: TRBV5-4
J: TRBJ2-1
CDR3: CASSSENNNEQFF

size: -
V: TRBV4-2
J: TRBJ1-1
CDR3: CASSLAGTEAFF

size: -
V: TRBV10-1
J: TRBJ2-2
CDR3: CASSQGLDTGELFF

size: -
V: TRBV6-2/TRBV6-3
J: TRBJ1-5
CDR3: CASSNSGLSSNQPQHF

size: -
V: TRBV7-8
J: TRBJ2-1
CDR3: CASSLVTSGGGEQFF

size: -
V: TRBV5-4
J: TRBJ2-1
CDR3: CASSLIQSLADLYNEQFF

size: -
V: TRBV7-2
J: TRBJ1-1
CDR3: CASSHDSNTEAFF

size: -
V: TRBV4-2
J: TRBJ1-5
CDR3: CASSQHRDSNQPQHF

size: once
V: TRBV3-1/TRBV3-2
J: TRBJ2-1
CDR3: CASIPGQPGLEVYNEQFF

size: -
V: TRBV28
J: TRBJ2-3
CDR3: CASTPFGNRDREFPDTQYF

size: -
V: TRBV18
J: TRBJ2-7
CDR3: CASSPPLGQDYEQYF

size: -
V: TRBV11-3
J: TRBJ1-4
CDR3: CASSLGGRTNEKLFF

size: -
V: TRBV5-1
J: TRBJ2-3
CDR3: CASSPGTTVGTQYF

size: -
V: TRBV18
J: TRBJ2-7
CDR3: CASSVGTGGEGGRYEQYF

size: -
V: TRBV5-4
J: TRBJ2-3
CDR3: CASSLANARSTDTQYF

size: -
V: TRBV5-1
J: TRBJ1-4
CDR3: CASSLTGTMANEKLFF

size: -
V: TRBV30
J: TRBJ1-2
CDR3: CAWSAGVYNYGYTF

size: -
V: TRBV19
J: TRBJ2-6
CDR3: CASRPRLAGGGANVLTF

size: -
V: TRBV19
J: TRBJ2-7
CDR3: CASSTSGYEQYF

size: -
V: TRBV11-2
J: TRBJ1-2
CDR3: CASSSQRLQGSGYTF

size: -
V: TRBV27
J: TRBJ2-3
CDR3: CASNSLGRDTDTQYF

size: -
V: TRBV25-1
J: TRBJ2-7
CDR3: CASSPGLAGSYEQYF

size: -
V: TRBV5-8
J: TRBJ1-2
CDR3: CASNPRAGGYTF